Listed below are T cell receptor beta chains from one sample, sequenced in a study of identical twins. One entry per CDR3 protein, called by TCRdb with MiXCR from the 5' RACE reads. The table includes 210,000 or so distinct CDR3 sequences, around 8% detected once. The data were also submitted as part of a second study, on yellow fever vaccine responses in identical twins.

Sequenced material: memory (CD45RO+) T cells sorted from blood. Receptors were obtained from a young woman in good health. CDR3s include the opening cysteine and the closing phenylalanine or tryptophan. A D gene is named only where the DNA matches it firmly. Part of the rows lack a size; the others show once, few, many or a class for expanded clones.

TRBJ2-7 TRBV6-2/TRBV6-3 . . CASRKQGLRDSDYEQYF TGTGCCAGCAGGAAACAGGGCCTCCGGGACTCCGACTACGAGCAGTACTTC
TRBJ2-1 TRBV11-3 few TRBD2 CASSAGGLHYNEQFF TGTGCCAGCAGCGCGGGGGGCCTTCATTACAATGAGCAGTTCTTC
TRBJ2-7 TRBV20-1 . . CSAAGTKYEQYF TGCAGTGCTGCCGGGACAAAGTACGAGCAGTACTTC
TRBJ2-1 TRBV5-5 many . CASSSGDTSYNEQFF TGTGCCAGCAGCTCTGGAGACACCTCCTACAATGAGCAGTTCTTC
TRBJ2-7 TRBV7-8 many TRBD1 CASSNRQGGSYEQYF TGTGCCAGCAGCAATAGACAGGGCGGCTCCTACGAGCAGTACTTC
TRBJ2-1 TRBV7-3 many . CASSPAPDRNNEQFF TGTGCCAGCAGCCCCGCCCCAGACAGAAACAATGAGCAGTTCTTC
TRBJ2-3 TRBV7-9 many . CASSLEGTQYF TGTGCCAGCAGCTTGGAGGGAACGCAGTATTTT
TRBJ2-7 TRBV4-3 many TRBD2 CASSQEPSGSPFGQQYF TGCGCCAGCAGCCAAGAACCCAGCGGGAGCCCCTTTGGGCAGCAGTACTTC
TRBJ1-6 TRBV14 many . CASSQEAKSSPLHF TGTGCCAGCAGCCAAGAAGCAAAGAGTTCACCCCTCCACTTT
TRBJ2-7 TRBV25-1 few . CASTGLISYEQYF TGTGCCAGCACGGGACTTATCTCCTACGAGCAGTACTTC
TRBJ2-1 TRBV7-9 many . CASSPKSSDEQFF TGTGCCAGCAGCCCGAAGAGTAGCGATGAGCAGTTCTTC
TRBJ2-1 TRBV6-4 . . CASSEAALSYNEQFF TGTGCCAGCAGCGAGGCCGCCTTAAGTTACAATGAGCAGTTCTTC
TRBJ2-1 TRBV5-1 many . CASRQPGLGNNEQFF TGCGCCAGCAGACAACCCGGACTGGGGAACAATGAGCAGTTCTTC
TRBJ2-6 TRBV5-1 . . CASSLSGTGANVLTF TGCGCCAGCAGCTTGTCGGGGACCGGGGCCAACGTCCTGACTTTC
TRBJ2-5 TRBV24-1 many . CATSDFFQGQETQYF TGTGCCACCAGTGATTTTTTCCAGGGTCAAGAGACCCAGTACTTC
TRBJ2-7 TRBV12-3/TRBV12-4 many TRBD1 CASTRTGEAEQYF TGTGCCAGCACCAGGACAGGGGAAGCCGAGCAGTACTTC
TRBJ1-1 TRBV7-9 few . CASSLVGDRNTEAFF TGTGCCAGCAGCTTAGTCGGGGATCGGAACACTGAAGCTTTCTTT
TRBJ2-3 TRBV5-1 . . CASSLGDTSTDTQYF TGCGCCAGCAGCTTGGGGGACACGAGCACAGATACGCAGTATTTT
TRBJ2-2 TRBV5-1 many . CASSLDQANTGELFF TGCGCCAGCAGCTTGGACCAGGCGAACACCGGGGAGCTGTTTTTT
TRBJ2-7 TRBV6-5 few TRBD1 CASRQGAREQYF TGTGCCAGCAGACAGGGGGCACGAGAGCAGTACTTC
TRBJ2-5 TRBV5-1 many . CASSHLRVETQYF TGCGCCAGCAGCCATCTAAGAGTGGAGACCCAGTACTTC
TRBJ2-5 TRBV5-5 . . CASSINSGERAETQYF TGTGCCAGCAGCATAAATAGCGGAGAGAGGGCGGAGACCCAGTACTTC
TRBJ2-7 TRBV15 few . CATSMGGASYEQYF TGTGCCACCAGCATGGGGGGGGCCTCCTACGAGCAGTACTTC
TRBJ2-1 TRBV30 . . CAWSVRQDRQFF TGTGCCTGGAGTGTACGGCAGGATCGGCAGTTCTTC
TRBJ2-7 TRBV28 . . CATALLGTLDEQYF TGTGCCACCGCCCTTCTCGGGACCCTGGACGAGCAGTACTTC
TRBJ2-5 TRBV12-3/TRBV12-4 . . CASSPISSGVETQYF TGTGCCAGCAGCCCAATCAGTAGCGGTGTGGAGACCCAGTACTTC
TRBJ2-5 TRBV5-1 many TRBD2 CASSQKLVGRIRETQYF TGCGCCAGCAGTCAAAAATTGGTCGGGAGGATCAGAGAGACCCAGTACTTC
TRBJ2-5 TRBV2 . . CASREDSVETQYF TGTGCCAGCAGGGAGGACAGCGTGGAGACCCAGTACTTC
TRBJ2-3 TRBV28 many TRBD1 CASRYSGGGTDTQYF TGTGCCAGCCGCTACTCAGGGGGTGGGACAGATACGCAGTATTTT
TRBJ2-7 TRBV7-2 many TRBD1 CASSLRDRGPYEQYF TGTGCCAGCAGCCTCCGGGACAGGGGTCCCTACGAGCAGTACTTC
TRBJ2-5 TRBV5-1 many . CASSLGGDKGETQYF TGCGCCAGCAGCTTGGGCGGGGACAAGGGAGAGACCCAGTACTTC
TRBJ2-1 TRBV2 many . CASKGGDSYNEQFF TGTGCCAGCAAGGGGGGTGACTCCTACAATGAGCAGTTCTTC
TRBJ1-5 TRBV4-2 few . CASSQDRQSNQPQHF TGTGCCAGCAGCCAAGATAGGCAGAGCAATCAGCCCCAGCATTTT
TRBJ2-1 TRBV2 . . CASTPGTQQFF TGTGCCAGCACCCCCGGGACTCAACAGTTCTTC
TRBJ2-1 TRBV12-3/TRBV12-4 many . CASSLASVYNEQFF TGTGCCAGCAGCCTAGCTAGCGTCTACAATGAGCAGTTCTTC
TRBJ2-1 TRBV3-1 few TRBD2 CASSQATSGSNEQFF TGTGCCAGCAGCCAAGCAACTAGCGGGAGCAATGAGCAGTTCTTC
TRBJ2-7 TRBV21-1 . . CASSKVVAHNYEQYF TGTGCCAGCAGCAAAGTCGTAGCTCATAACTACGAGCAGTACTTC
TRBJ2-1 TRBV5-1 . . CASSWERPYNEQFF TGCGCCAGCAGCTGGGAGCGGCCATACAATGAGCAGTTCTTC
TRBJ2-7 TRBV6-5 . . CASSYRVSSGEQYF TGTGCCAGCAGTTACCGGGTCAGTAGTGGTGAGCAGTACTTC
TRBJ1-2 TRBV5-4 . . CASSTPPGAGYTF TGTGCCAGCAGTACCCCACCAGGGGCTGGCTACACCTTC
TRBJ2-7 TRBV28 . . CASRPSGVFHSYEQYF TGTGCCAGCAGACCCAGTGGGGTCTTTCACTCCTACGAGCAGTACTTC
TRBJ2-1 TRBV18 few TRBD2 CASSLISGAIYNEQFF TGTGCCAGCTCACTAATCAGCGGGGCGATATACAATGAGCAGTTCTTC
TRBJ2-5 TRBV4-3 once TRBD1 CASSRGTGDQETQYF TGCGCCAGCAGCCGGGGGACAGGGGACCAAGAGACCCAGTACTTC